This TCR beta chain originates from a study of shared clonotypes between healthy human individuals. Study overall: CD4 naive and CD4 memory each took three plates per donor, while CD8 naive took two and CD8 memory one.

Germline V gene sequence: CDR1 SGHAT, CDR2 FQNNGV. The CDR3 contains 15 residues. V lost 1 base, J lost 7 bases, and 17 bases lay in between. This was a deep-level run. The protocol was immunoSEQ multiplex PCR, while the TCRdb copy is restricted to in-frame clones and leaves out a portion. The table lists around 650,000 clones, approximately 96% of them singletons. In the naive CD8 group, cells lacked CD45RO and were positively selected for CCR7, so terminally differentiated effector memory CD45RA+ cells were left out. V is TRBV11-2 and J is TRBJ2-7; a possible D gene is TRBD2 (6 bases). This sequence was found in a woman aged 30 to 39 in good health. Source material: naive CD8+ T cells sorted from blood. CDR3 nucleotides: TGTGCCAGCAGCTTAGTTGCAGGAGGGGAGCGGGAGCAGTACTTC. Protein product: CASSLVAGGEREQYF. Full variable domain (rest looked up from reference TRBV11-2 and TRBJ2-7): EAGVAQSPRYKIIEKRQSVAFWCNPISGHATLYWYQQILGQGPKLLIQFQNNGVVDDSQLPKDRFSAERLKGVDSTLKIQPAKLEDSAVYLCASSLVAGGEREQYFGPGTRLTVT.